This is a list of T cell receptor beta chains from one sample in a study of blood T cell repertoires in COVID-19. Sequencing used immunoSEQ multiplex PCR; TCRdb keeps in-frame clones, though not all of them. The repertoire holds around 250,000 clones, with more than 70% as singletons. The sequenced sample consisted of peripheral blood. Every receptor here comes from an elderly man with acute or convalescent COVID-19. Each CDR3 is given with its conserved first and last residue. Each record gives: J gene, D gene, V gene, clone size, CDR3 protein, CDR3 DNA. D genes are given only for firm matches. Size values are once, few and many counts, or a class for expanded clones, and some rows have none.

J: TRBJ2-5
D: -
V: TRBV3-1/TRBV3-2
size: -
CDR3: CASDIKTGETQYF
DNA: TGTGCCAGCGATATTAAAACGGGGGAGACCCAGTACTTC

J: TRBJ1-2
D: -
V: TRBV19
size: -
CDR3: CASSRIRGQRDGYTF
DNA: TGTGCCAGTAGTAGGATCAGGGGCCAGAGGGATGGCTACACCTTC

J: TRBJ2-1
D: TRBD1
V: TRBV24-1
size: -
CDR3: CATSDSGQGPNEQFF
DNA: TGTGCCACCAGTGACTCCGGACAGGGTCCCAATGAGCAGTTCTTC

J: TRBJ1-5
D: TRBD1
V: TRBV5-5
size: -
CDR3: CASMTGAGNQPQHF
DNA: TGTGCCAGCATGACAGGGGCCGGAAATCAGCCCCAGCATTTT

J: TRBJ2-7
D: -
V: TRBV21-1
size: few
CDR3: CASRNDRGNYEQYF
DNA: TGTGCCAGCAGGAATGACAGGGGGAACTACGAGCAGTACTTC

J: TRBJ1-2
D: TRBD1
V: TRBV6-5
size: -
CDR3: CASRKTGDYGYTF
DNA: TGTGCCAGCAGGAAGACAGGGGACTATGGCTACACCTTC

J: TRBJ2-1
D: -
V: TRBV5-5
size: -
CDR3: CASSFTSSSSYNEQFF
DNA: TGTGCCAGCAGCTTTACTAGCTCGAGCTCCTACAATGAGCAGTTCTTC

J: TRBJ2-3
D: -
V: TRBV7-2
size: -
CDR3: CASSLAGSIDTQYF
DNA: TGTGCCAGCAGCTTAGCGGGCTCAATCGATACGCAGTATTTT

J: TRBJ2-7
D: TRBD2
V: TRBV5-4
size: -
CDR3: CASSVGLASYEQYF
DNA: TGTGCCAGCAGCGTGGGACTAGCTTCGTACGAGCAGTACTTC

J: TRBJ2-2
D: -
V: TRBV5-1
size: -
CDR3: CASSLVSSTGELFF
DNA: TGCGCCAGCAGCTTGGTTTCATCCACCGGGGAGCTGTTTTTT

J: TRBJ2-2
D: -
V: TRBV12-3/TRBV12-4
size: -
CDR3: CASSFREKLFF
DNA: TGTGCCAGCAGTTTTAGGGAGAAGCTGTTTTTT

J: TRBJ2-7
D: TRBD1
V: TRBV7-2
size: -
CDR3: CASSFGTGAYEQYF
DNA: TGTGCCAGCAGCTTCGGGACAGGGGCCTACGAGCAGTACTTC

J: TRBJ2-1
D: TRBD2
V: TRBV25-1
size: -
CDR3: CASKAGSSYNEQFF
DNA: TGTGCCAGCAAAGCGGGGAGCTCCTACAATGAGCAGTTCTTC

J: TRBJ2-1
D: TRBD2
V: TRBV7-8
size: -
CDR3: CASSLASIAGVSYNEQFF
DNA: TGTGCCAGCAGCTTAGCCTCCATAGCGGGGGTTAGTTACAATGAGCAGTTCTTC

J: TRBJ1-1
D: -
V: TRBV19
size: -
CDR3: CASSIGGSVGNTEAFF
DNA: TGTGCCAGTAGTATAGGTGGGAGCGTCGGGAACACTGAAGCTTTCTTT

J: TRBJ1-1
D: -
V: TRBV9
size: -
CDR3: CASSSVGTEAFF
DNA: TGTGCCAGCAGTAGCGTCGGGACTGAAGCTTTCTTT

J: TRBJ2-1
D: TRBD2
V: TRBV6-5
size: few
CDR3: CASRIIAGYNEQFF
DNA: TGTGCCAGCAGGATAATAGCGGGGTACAATGAGCAGTTCTTC

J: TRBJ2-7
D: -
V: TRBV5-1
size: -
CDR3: CASSMEQAKTQQYF
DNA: TGCGCCAGCAGCATGGAACAGGCCAAGACTCAGCAGTACTTC

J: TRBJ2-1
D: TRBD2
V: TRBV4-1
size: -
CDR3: CASSQGTSGGSSYNEQFF
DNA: TGCGCCAGCAGCCAAGGGACTAGCGGGGGGAGCTCCTACAATGAGCAGTTCTTC

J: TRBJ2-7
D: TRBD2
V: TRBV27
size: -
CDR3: CASSGTIGYEQYF
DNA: TGTGCCAGCAGTGGGACTATCGGCTACGAGCAGTACTTC

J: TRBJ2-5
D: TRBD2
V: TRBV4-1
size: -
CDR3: CASSQDHREGETQYF
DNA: TGCGCCAGCAGCCAAGATCACCGGGAGGGGGAGACCCAGTACTTC

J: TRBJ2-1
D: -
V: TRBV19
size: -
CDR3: CASRLENEQFF
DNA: TGTGCCAGTAGGTTGGAGAATGAGCAGTTCTTC

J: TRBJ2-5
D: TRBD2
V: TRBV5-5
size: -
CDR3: CASSLLAGVETQYF
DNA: TGTGCCAGCAGCTTACTAGCGGGAGTAGAGACCCAGTACTTC

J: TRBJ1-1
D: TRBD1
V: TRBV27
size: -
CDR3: CASSSSKSWTGALMNTEAFF
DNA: TGTGCCAGCAGTTCGAGCAAATCGTGGACAGGGGCCCTCATGAACACTGAAGCTTTCTTT

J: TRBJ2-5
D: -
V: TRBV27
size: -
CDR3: CASSPRAEETQYF
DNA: TGTGCCAGCAGTCCACGAGCCGAAGAGACCCAGTACTTC

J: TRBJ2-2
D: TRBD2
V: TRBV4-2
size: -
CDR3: CASSQGSGRVFGELFF
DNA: TGTGCCAGCAGCCAGGGGAGCGGGAGGGTGTTCGGGGAGCTGTTTTTT

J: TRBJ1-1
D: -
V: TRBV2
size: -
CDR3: CASNPDRNTEAFF
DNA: TGTGCCAGCAATCCCGACAGAAACACTGAAGCTTTCTTT

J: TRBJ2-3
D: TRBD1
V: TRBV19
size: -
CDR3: CASKPRMGQGPPDTQYF
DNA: TGTGCCAGTAAGCCCAGAATGGGACAGGGGCCGCCAGATACGCAGTATTTT

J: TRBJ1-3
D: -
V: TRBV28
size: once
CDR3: CASSQGLSGNTIYF
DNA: TGTGCCAGCTCACAGGGTCTCTCTGGAAACACCATATATTTT

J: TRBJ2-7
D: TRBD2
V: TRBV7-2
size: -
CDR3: CASSVAGGPYEQYF
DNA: TGTGCCAGCAGCGTAGCGGGGGGACCCTACGAGCAGTACTTC

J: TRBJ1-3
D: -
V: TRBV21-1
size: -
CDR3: CASSCDRAAGNTIYF
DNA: TGTGCCAGCAGCTGCGACAGGGCAGCTGGAAACACCATATATTTT

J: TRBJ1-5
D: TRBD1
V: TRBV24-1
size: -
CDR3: CATSDRGQGTNQPQHF
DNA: TGTGCCACCAGTGATCGGGGACAGGGGACGAATCAGCCCCAGCATTTT

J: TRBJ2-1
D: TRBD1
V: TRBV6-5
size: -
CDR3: CASNLQGLDEQFF
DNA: TGTGCCAGCAACCTACAGGGGTTGGATGAGCAGTTCTTC

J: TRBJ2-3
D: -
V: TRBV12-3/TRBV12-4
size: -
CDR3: CASTPRVDTQYF
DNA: TGTGCCAGCACCCCCCGTGTGGATACGCAGTATTTT

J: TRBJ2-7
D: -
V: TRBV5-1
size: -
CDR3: CASSSSRGGGEQYF
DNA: TGCGCCAGCAGTTCAAGCAGGGGTGGTGGCGAGCAGTACTTC

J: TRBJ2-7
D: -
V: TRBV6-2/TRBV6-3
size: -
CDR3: CASSYRPGFNYEQYF
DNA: TGTGCCAGCAGTTACCGGCCAGGGTTCAACTACGAGCAGTACTTC

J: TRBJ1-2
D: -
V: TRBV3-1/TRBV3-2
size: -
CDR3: CASSHQLWGSYGYTF
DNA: TGTGCCAGCAGCCATCAATTATGGGGCTCCTATGGCTACACCTTC

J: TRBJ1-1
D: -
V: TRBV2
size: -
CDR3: CASAPGLSTEAFF
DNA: TGTGCCAGCGCACCAGGCCTTAGCACTGAAGCTTTCTTT